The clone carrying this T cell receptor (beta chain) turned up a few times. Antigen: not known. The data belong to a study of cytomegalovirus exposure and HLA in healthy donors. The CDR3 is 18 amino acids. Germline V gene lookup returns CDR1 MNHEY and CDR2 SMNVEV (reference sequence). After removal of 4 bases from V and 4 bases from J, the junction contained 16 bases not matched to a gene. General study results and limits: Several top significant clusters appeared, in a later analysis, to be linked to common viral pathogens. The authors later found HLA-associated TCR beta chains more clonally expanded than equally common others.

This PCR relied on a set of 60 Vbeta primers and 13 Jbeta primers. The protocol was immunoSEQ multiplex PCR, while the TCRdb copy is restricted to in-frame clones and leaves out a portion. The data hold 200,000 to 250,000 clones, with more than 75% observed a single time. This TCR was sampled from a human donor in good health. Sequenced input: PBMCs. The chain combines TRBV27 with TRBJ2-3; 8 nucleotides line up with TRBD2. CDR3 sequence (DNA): TGTGCCAGCAGTTCCTTCGGGAGGGACGCTGGGGCCCCAGATACGCAGTATTTT. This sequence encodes CASSSFGRDAGAPDTQYF.